What follows are 2 T cell receptor beta chains derived from one specimen sequenced in a study of cytomegalovirus exposure and HLA in healthy donors. The PCR employed 60 Vbeta primers together with 13 Jbeta primers. Assay used: immunoSEQ multiplex PCR; TCRdb lists only in-frame clones, some missing. The sample contains about 180,000 clones, less than 90% of which appear only once. The sample consisted of PBMCs. The receptors come from a girl aged 5-17 years in good health and CMV-seropositive.

The chain combines TRBV30 with TRBJ1-1; the D gene is possibly TRBD1 (5 bases). The V and J ends lost 2 bases and 6 bases respectively, with 10 bases between them. This CDR3 is 12 amino acids long. The germline V gene has CDR1 GTSNPN and CDR2 SVGIG (reference sequence). The CDR3 nucleotides are TGTGCCTGGAGTCAAACGGGGGCTGAAGCTTTCTTT. It is translated as CAWSQTGAEAFF.

V usage is TRBV7-2 and J usage is TRBJ1-4; D is possibly TRBD1 (5 bases). V lost 5 bases and J lost 0, with 13 bases in between. The CDR3 is 16 amino acids. In germline, CDR1 is SGHTA, CDR2 FQGNSA. The CDR3 sequence is CASSPQKTATNEKLFF. The CDR3 coding sequence is TGTGCCAGCAGCCCACAGAAGACAGCAACTAATGAAAAACTGTTTTTT. The full variable domain, completed using reference TRBV7-2 and TRBJ1-4, is GAGVSQSPSNKVTEKGKDVELRCDPISGHTALYWYRQSLGQGLEFLIYFQGNSAPDKSGLPSDRFSAERTGGSVSTLTIQRTQQEDSAVYLCASSPQKTATNEKLFFGSGTQLSVL.